The T cell receptor beta chain under discussion was sequenced for a study of T cell responses to AZD1222 COVID-19 vaccine. Note on this clone: Its matching antigen is unknown.

Looked up from germline, CDR1 is SGHRS and CDR2 is YFSETQ. This CDR3 has 19 amino acids. J was trimmed by 3 bases and V by 0 bases; bases with no gene match: 15. Notes on the study in general: Seropositive AZD1222 recipients at baseline numbered only six or seven. Without day 14 samples, only post-peak T cell repertoires were studied. The donor group comprised mostly white British people and more females; the analysis possibly underestimated clonal diversity.

TCRdb keeps only in-frame clones here, not all; method: immunoSEQ multiplex PCR. In the table there are 150,000 or so clones, around nine tenths of which are singletons. V usage is TRBV5-1 and J usage is TRBJ1-1; TRBD1 aligns across 9 bases. The material was peripheral blood, obtained on day 0 of AZD1222 vaccination. The TCR originated in an adult in good health. DNA of the CDR3: TGCGCCAGCAGCTTGGGGGACAGGGAACTTGACGAAGGAGACACTGAAGCTTTCTTT. It yields the protein CASSLGDRELDEGDTEAFF.